The present entry profiles one T cell receptor beta chain with its context. This sample is part of a study of blood T cell repertoires in COVID-19. Clones were read by immunoSEQ multiplex PCR, and TCRdb kept only the in-frame ones, dropping some. The sample has some 150,000 clones; roughly 88% are singletons. Trimming removed 2 bases at V and 1 base at J, with 17 bases between. This CDR3 region has 17 residues. Germline values: CDR1 SGHAT, CDR2 FQNNGV. The clonotype was recovered from a man aged 60-69 years who had recovered from COVID-19. Sequencing was done on a sample of peripheral blood. The chain recombines TRBV11-2 with TRBJ2-5; maybe TRBD2 (6 bases). The CDR3 nucleotides read TGTGCCAGCAGCTTACGTCTGGGACTCCGGAGCCAAGAGACCCAGTACTTC. This codes for CASSLRLGLRSQETQYF.